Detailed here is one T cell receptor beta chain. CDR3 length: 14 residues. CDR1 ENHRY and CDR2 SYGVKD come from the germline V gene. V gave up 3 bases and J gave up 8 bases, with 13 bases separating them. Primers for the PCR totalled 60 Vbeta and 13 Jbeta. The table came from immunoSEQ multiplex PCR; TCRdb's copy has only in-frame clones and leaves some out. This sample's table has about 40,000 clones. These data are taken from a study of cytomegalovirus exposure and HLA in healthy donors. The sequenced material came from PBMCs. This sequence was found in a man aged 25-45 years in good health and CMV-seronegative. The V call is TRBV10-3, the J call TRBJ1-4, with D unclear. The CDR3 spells CAISESGLGEKLFF. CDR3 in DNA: TGTGCCATCAGTGAATCGGGATTGGGAGAAAAACTGTTTTTT.